This T cell receptor beta chain is drawn from a study of breast tumors, draining lymph nodes, adjacent tissues. TCRdb ran MiXCR on the multiplex PCR reads and lists one entry per CDR3 protein. The table records some 130,000 distinct CDR3 sequences, 20% to 25% of them present only once. The table lists this clonotype with a few counts. The antigen is undetermined. Study results and limitations: Tumors had less TCR diversity than lymph nodes, more than nontumor tissue. The data were judged consistent with most tumor T cells coming from lymph node and expanding in tumor.

This CDR3 is built from 15 residues. Germline CDR1 reads MDHEN; CDR2 reads SYDVKM. The V and J ends lost 5 bases and 1 base respectively, with 12 bases between them. Breast cancer patients provided tissue from their axillary draining lymph nodes. The genes are TRBV28 and TRBJ1-5; perhaps TRBD1 as D (5 bases). The receptor comes from a female donor with breast cancer. Some clones in this sample may be carry-over from other donors' samples. The sequenced material came from axillary lymph node tissue. The CDR3 nucleotides read TGTGCCAGCAGTGCTCAGGGTCGGAGCAATCAGCCCCAGCATTTT. It codes for CASSAQGRSNQPQHF.